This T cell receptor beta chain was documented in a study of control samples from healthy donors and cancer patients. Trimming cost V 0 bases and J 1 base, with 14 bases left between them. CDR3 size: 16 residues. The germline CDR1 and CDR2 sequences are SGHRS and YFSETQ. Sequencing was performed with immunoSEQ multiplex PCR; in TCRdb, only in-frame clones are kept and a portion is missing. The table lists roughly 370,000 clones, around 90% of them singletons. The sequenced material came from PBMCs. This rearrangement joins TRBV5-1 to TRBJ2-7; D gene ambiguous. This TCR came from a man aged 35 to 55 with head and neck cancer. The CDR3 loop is CASSLVFGGTSYEQYF. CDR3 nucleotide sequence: TGCGCCAGCAGCTTGGTTTTCGGCGGAACTTCCTACGAGCAGTACTTC. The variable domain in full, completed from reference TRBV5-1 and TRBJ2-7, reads KAGVTQTPRYLIKTRGQQVTLSCSPISGHRSVSWYQQTPGQGLQFLFEYFSETQRNKGNFPGRFSGRQFSNSRSEMNVSTLELGDSALYLCASSLVFGGTSYEQYFGPGTRLTVT.